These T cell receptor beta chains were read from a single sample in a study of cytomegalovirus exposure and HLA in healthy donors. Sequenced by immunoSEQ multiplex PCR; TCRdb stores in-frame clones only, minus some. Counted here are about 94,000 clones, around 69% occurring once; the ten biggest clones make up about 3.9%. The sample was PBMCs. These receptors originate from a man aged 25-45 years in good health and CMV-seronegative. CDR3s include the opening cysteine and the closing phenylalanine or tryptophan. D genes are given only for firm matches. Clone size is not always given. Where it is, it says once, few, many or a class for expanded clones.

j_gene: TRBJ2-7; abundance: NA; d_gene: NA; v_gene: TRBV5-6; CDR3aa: CASSLGYRTYEQYF; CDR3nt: TGTGCCAGCAGCTTGGGTTACAGGACCTACGAGCAGTACTTC
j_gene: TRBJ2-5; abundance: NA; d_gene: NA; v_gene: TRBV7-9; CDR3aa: CASSLDLGHFIETQYF; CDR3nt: TGTGCCAGCAGCTTAGATCTGGGACACTTCATAGAGACCCAGTACTTC
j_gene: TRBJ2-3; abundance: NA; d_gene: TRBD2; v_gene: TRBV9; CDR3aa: CASSVASGGRDTQYF; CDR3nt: TGTGCCAGCAGCGTAGCTAGCGGGGGACGTGATACGCAGTATTTT
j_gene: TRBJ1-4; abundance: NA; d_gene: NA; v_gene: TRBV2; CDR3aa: CASSEARGANEKLFF; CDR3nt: TGTGCCAGCAGTGAAGCGCGGGGGGCTAATGAAAAACTGTTTTTT
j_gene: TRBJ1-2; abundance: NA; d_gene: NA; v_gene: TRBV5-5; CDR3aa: CASREQATLYGYTF; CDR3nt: TGTGCCAGCAGGGAACAGGCTACTCTTTATGGCTACACCTTC
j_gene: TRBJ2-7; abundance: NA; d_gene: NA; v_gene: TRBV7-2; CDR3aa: CASSLQDSNFYEQYF; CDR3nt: TGTGCCAGCAGCTTACAGGACTCAAACTTCTACGAGCAGTACTTC
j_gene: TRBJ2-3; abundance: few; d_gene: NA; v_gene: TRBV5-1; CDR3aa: CASSPSRVDTQYF; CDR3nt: TGCGCCAGCAGCCCTAGCCGGGTTGATACGCAGTATTTT
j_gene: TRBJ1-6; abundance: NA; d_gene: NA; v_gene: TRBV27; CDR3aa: CASSILSIVSPLHF; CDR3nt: TGTGCCAGCAGCATACTTAGTATAGTGTCACCCCTCCACTTT
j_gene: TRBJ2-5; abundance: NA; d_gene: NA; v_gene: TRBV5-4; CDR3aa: CASSLAGLGPQETQYF; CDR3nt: TGTGCCAGCAGCTTGGCGGGTCTGGGTCCCCAAGAGACCCAGTACTTC
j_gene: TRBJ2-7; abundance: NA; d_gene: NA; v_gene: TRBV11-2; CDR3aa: CASSLGRVAGFVSEQYF; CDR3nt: TGTGCCAGCAGCTTAGGAAGGGTCGCAGGGTTTGTATCAGAGCAGTACTTC
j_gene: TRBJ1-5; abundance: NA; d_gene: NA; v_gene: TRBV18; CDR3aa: CASSPFNRAVSIQPQHF; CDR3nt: TGTGCCAGCTCACCGTTTAACAGGGCCGTGAGTATTCAGCCCCAGCATTTT
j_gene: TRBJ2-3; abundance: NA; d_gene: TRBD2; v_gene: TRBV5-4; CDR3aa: CASSLKLAGGPTDTQYF; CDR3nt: TGTGCCAGCAGCTTGAAACTAGCGGGGGGCCCCACAGATACGCAGTATTTT
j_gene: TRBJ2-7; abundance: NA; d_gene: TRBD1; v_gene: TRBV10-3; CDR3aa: CAIRGQGGIYEQYF; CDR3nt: TGTGCCATCAGGGGACAGGGGGGTATCTACGAGCAGTACTTC
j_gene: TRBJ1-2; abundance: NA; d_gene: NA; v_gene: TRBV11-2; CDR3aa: CASSSTLTGFGYTF; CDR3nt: TGTGCCAGCAGCTCAACACTTACAGGGTTTGGCTACACCTTC
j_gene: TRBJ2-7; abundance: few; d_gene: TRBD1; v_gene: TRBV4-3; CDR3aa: CASSQAGTGGSLEQYF; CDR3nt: TGCGCCAGCAGCCAGGCCGGGACAGGGGGTTCCCTCGAGCAGTACTTC
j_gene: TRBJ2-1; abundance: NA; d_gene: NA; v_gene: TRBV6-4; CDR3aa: CASSRSVENEQFF; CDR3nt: TGTGCCAGCTCCCGCTCCGTTGAGAATGAGCAGTTCTTC
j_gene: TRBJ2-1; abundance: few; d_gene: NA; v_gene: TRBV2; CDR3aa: CASSEGGLGSGNEQFF; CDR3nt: TGTGCCAGCAGTGAAGGGGGCTTAGGCAGCGGGAATGAGCAGTTCTTC
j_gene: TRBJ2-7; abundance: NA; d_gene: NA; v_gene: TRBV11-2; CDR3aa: CASSLDLVGAVEQYF; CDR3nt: TGTGCCAGCAGCTTAGACTTGGTGGGGGCGGTCGAGCAGTACTTC
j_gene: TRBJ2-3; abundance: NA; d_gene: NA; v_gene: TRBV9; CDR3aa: CASSVFEGQGSADTQYF; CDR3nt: TGTGCCAGCAGCGTATTTGAGGGACAAGGCAGCGCAGATACGCAGTATTTT